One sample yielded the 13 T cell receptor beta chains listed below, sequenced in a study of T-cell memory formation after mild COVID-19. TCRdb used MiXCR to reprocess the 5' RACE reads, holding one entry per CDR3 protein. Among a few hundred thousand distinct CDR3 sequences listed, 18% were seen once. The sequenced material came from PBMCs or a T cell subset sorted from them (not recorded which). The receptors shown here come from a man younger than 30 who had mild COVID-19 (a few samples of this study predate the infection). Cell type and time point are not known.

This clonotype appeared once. The CDR3: CAISESRQQNSPLHF. In DNA, the CDR3 is TGTGCCATCAGTGAGTCGAGACAGCAGAATTCACCCCTCCACTTT. This rearrangement joins TRBV10-3 to TRBJ1-6, with a possible D match to TRBD1 (5 bases). Trimming cost V 0 bases and J 7 bases, with 10 bases left between them. The CDR3 is 15 residues long. Germline CDR1 and CDR2: ENHRY and SYGVKD.

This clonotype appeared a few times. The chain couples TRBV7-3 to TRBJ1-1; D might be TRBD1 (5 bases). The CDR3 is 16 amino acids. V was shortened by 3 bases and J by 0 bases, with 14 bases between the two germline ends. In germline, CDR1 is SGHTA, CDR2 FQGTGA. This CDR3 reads CASSLKLRDLNTEAFF. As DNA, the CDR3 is TGTGCCAGCAGCTTGAAACTCCGGGACCTGAACACTGAAGCTTTCTTT.

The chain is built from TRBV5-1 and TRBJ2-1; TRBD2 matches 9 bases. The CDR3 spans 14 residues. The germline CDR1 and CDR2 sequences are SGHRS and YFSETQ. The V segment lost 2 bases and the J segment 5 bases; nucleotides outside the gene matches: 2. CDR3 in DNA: TGCGCCAGCAGCTTAGGACTAGCGCACAATGAGCAGTTCTTC. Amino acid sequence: CASSLGLAHNEQFF.

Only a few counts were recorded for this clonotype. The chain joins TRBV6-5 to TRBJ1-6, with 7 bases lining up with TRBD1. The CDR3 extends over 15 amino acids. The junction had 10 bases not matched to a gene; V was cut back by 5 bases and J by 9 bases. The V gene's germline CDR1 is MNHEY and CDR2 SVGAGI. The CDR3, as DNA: TGTGCCAGCAGTCGATATGAGACAGGGAGTTCACCCCTCCACTTT. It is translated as CASSRYETGSSPLHF.

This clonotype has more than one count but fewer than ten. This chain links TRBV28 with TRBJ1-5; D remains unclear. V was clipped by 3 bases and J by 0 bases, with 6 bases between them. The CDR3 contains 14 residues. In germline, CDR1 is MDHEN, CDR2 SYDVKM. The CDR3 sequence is CASSFPYSNQPQHF. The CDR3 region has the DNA TGTGCCAGCAGTTTTCCTTATAGCAATCAGCCCCAGCATTTT.

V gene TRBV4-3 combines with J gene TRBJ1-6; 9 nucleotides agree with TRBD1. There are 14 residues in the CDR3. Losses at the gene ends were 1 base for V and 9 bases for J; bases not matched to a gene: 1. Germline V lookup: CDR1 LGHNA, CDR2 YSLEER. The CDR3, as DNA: TGCGCCAGCAGCCAAGGGACAGGGGTTTCACCCCTCCACTTT. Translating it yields CASSQGTGVSPLHF.

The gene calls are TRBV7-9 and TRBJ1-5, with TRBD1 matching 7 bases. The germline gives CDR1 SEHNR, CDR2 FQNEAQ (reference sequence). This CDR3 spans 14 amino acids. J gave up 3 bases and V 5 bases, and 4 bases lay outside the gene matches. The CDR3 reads CASSNTGANQPQHF. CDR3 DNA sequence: TGTGCCAGCAGCAATACAGGGGCCAATCAGCCCCAGCATTTT.

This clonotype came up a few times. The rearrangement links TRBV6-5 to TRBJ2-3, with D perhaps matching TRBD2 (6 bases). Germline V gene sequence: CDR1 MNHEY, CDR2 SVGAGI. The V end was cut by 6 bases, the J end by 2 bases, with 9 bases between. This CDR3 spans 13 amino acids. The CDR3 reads CASSPGDTDTQYF. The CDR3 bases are TGTGCCAGCAGCCCGGGGGACACAGATACGCAGTATTTT.

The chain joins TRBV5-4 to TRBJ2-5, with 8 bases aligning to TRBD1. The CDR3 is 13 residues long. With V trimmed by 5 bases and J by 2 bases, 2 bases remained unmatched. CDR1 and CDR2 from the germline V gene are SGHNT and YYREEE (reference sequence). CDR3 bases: TGTGCCAGCAGGGACAGGGTGCAAGAGACCCAGTACTTC. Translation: CASRDRVQETQYF.

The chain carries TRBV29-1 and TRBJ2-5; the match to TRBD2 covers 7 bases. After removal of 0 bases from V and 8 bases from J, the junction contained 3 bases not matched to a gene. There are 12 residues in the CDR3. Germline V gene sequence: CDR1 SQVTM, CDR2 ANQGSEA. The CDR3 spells CSVEDGGGTQYF. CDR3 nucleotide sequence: TGCAGCGTTGAAGATGGGGGGGGAACCCAGTACTTC.

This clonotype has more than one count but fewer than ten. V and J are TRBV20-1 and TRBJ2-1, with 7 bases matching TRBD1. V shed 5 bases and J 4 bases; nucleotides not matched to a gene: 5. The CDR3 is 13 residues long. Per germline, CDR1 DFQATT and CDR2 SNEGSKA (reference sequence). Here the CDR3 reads CSAAGTVYNEQFF. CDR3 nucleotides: TGCAGTGCTGCCGGGACAGTTTACAATGAGCAGTTCTTC.

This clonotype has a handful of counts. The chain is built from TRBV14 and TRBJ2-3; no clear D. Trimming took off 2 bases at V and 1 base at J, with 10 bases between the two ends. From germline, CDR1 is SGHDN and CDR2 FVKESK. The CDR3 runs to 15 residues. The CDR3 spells CASSQLGFGTDTQYF. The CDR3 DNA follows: TGTGCCAGCAGCCAACTTGGGTTTGGCACAGATACGCAGTATTTT.

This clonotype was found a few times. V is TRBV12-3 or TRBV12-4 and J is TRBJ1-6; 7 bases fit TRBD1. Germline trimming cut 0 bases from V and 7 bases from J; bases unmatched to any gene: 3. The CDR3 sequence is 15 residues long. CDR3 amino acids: CASSLAQGGNSPLHF. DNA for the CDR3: TGTGCCAGCAGTTTAGCGCAAGGGGGCAATTCACCCCTCCACTTT.